The rows below give T cell receptor beta chains drawn from one sample of a study of blood T cell repertoires in COVID-19. This table comes from immunoSEQ multiplex PCR, and its TCRdb copy is limited to in-frame clones, with some not included. This table has over 350,000 clones, roughly 90% appearing once. Sequenced: peripheral blood. The receptors here all came from a young woman with active or convalescent COVID-19. CDR3s include the opening cysteine and the closing phenylalanine or tryptophan. The D gene is left open where the match is weak. The size of a clone is reported for some rows only, either as once, few or many, or as a class for expanded clones.

size | D | J | V | DNA | CDR3
once | TRBD2 | TRBJ2-1 | TRBV29-1 | TGCAGCGTTTTAGCCCCGACTAGCGGGTCCTACAATGAGCAGTTCTTC | CSVLAPTSGSYNEQFF
NA | TRBD1 | TRBJ1-2 | TRBV4-1 | TGCGCCAGCAGCCAGGAAACGCGACAGGGCTTGGGCTATGGCTACACCTTC | CASSQETRQGLGYGYTF
NA | NA | TRBJ1-2 | TRBV5-1 | TGCGCCAGCAGCTTTACAGGGATCGGCTATGGCTACACCTTC | CASSFTGIGYGYTF
once | NA | TRBJ2-1 | TRBV6-1 | TGTGCCAGCAGTGAAGAAACGGGATCTTTCAATGAGCAGTTCTTC | CASSEETGSFNEQFF
NA | TRBD2 | TRBJ2-7 | TRBV5-1 | TGCGCCAGCAGTGCGGGACTAGCGGGAGAAACCCACGAGCAGTACTTC | CASSAGLAGETHEQYF
NA | TRBD1 | TRBJ2-3 | TRBV5-1 | TGCGCCAGCAGCATGACAGGGAAGAGCACAGATACGCAGTATTTT | CASSMTGKSTDTQYF
NA | NA | TRBJ2-3 | TRBV3-1/TRBV3-2 | TGTGCCAGCAGCCCAAACACAGATACGCAGTATTTT | CASSPNTDTQYF
once | NA | TRBJ1-1 | TRBV10-3 | TGTGCCATCAGTGAGTCGGTCGGCAGTTCGGGCACTGAAGCTTTCTTT | CAISESVGSSGTEAFF
NA | TRBD1 | TRBJ2-5 | TRBV18 | TGTGCCAGCTCCCCGGGACAGATCCAAGAGACCCAGTACTTC | CASSPGQIQETQYF
NA | NA | TRBJ1-3 | TRBV7-9 | TGTGCCAGCAGCCCCCCCAGGTTTGGTCCAAACTCTGGAAACACCATATATTTT | CASSPPRFGPNSGNTIYF
NA | NA | TRBJ1-1 | TRBV5-1 | TGCGCCAGCAGCTATAGCACCGATATGAACACTGAAGCTTTCTTT | CASSYSTDMNTEAFF
NA | NA | TRBJ1-2 | TRBV19 | TGTGCCAGTACGGAGGCTAACTATGGCTACACCTTC | CASTEANYGYTF
NA | TRBD2 | TRBJ2-3 | TRBV6-4 | TGTGCCAGCAGTCTGAGCGGGGGGACAGATACGCAGTATTTT | CASSLSGGTDTQYF
NA | TRBD1 | TRBJ2-7 | TRBV7-2 | TGTGCCAGCAGCAAAGGGGGCTCGGTGGAAGAGCAGTACTTC | CASSKGGSVEEQYF
few | TRBD1 | TRBJ2-7 | TRBV7-9 | TGTGCCAGCAGCACGGGGACAGGGGCGGGACACTACGAGCAGTACTTC | CASSTGTGAGHYEQYF
NA | TRBD2 | TRBJ2-3 | TRBV7-8 | TGTGCCAGCAGCCCCCAGGATGGGGGACTAGCGGGGGTCACAGATACGCAGTATTTT | CASSPQDGGLAGVTDTQYF
NA | NA | TRBJ1-2 | TRBV10-2 | TGCGCCAGCACCAGAGGGCCGGGGAACTATGGCTACACCTTC | CASTRGPGNYGYTF
NA | NA | TRBJ1-1 | TRBV6-4 | TGTGCCAGCAGTGAAGTTGGCAGAATGAACACTGAAGCTTTCTTT | CASSEVGRMNTEAFF
NA | NA | TRBJ1-5 | TRBV30 | TGTGCCTGGAGTGCTCTTAGGGCCCCAAAGGGGATACAGCCCCAGCATTTT | CAWSALRAPKGIQPQHF
NA | NA | TRBJ1-6 | TRBV6-9 | TGTGCCAGCACCCCTTACGAGGAGGAGTCACCCCTCCACTTT | CASTPYEEESPLHF
NA | NA | TRBJ1-2 | TRBV5-5 | TGTGCCAGCAGCACCGGGTTGGCTATAAGTCCGTATGGCTACACCTTC | CASSTGLAISPYGYTF
NA | TRBD1 | TRBJ2-1 | TRBV2 | TGTGCCAGCAGTGTACAGGGGCGCAATGAGCAGTTCTTC | CASSVQGRNEQFF
NA | TRBD1 | TRBJ2-7 | TRBV19 | TGTGCCAGTAGTATCCCGGGACAGGGATCCTACGAGCAGTACTTC | CASSIPGQGSYEQYF
NA | NA | TRBJ1-2 | TRBV11-2 | TGTGCCAGCAGCTTAGGGGCGGGACCTCCTTCGAACTATGGCTACACCTTC | CASSLGAGPPSNYGYTF
NA | NA | TRBJ2-5 | TRBV15 | TGTGCCACCAGCAGAGGACAGCAAGAGACCCAGTACTTC | CATSRGQQETQYF
NA | NA | TRBJ1-2 | TRBV18 | TGTGCCAGCTCACCACCGGGGCAGGCTAACTATGGCTACACCTTC | CASSPPGQANYGYTF
once | NA | TRBJ1-2 | TRBV6-9 | TGTGCCAGCAGTTATATTCAGGGGAGCTATGGCTACACCTTC | CASSYIQGSYGYTF
NA | TRBD2 | TRBJ2-1 | TRBV5-1 | TGCGCCAGCAGCGCGGGGGGAGTCAACAATGAGCAGTTCTTC | CASSAGGVNNEQFF
NA | NA | TRBJ1-3 | TRBV19 | TGTGCCAGTAGTAGCCAGTCTGGAAACACCATATATTTT | CASSSQSGNTIYF
NA | TRBD2 | TRBJ2-1 | TRBV27 | TGTGCCAGCAGTAGCGGGGGGCTACAATGGAATGAGCAGTTCTTC | CASSSGGLQWNEQFF
NA | TRBD1 | TRBJ2-7 | TRBV5-6 | TGTGCCAGCAGCTTCGGGACAGGGTACGAGCAGTACTTC | CASSFGTGYEQYF
few | TRBD1 | TRBJ2-7 | TRBV5-1 | TGCGCCAGCAGCGCCGGGGACAGCCTTTCCTACGAGCAGTACTTC | CASSAGDSLSYEQYF
NA | NA | TRBJ1-1 | TRBV19 | TGTGCCAGTAGGACCCCAGGGCACACAGAAGCTTTCTTT | CASRTPGHTEAFF
NA | TRBD2 | TRBJ2-7 | TRBV5-1 | TGCGCCAGCAGCCCCGGACTAGCGGGTCTCAACGAGCAGTACTTC | CASSPGLAGLNEQYF
NA | NA | TRBJ2-7 | TRBV27 | TGTGCCAGCAGACCATTGACATACAGCTCCTACGAGCAGTACTTC | CASRPLTYSSYEQYF
few | TRBD1 | TRBJ1-3 | TRBV6-5 | TGTGCCAGCGTTGAACAGGGGGCCGGTGGAAACACCATATATTTT | CASVEQGAGGNTIYF
NA | NA | TRBJ1-2 | TRBV25-1 | TGTGCCAGCAGTCCGGGGGAAGAGAGCTATGGCTACACCTTC | CASSPGEESYGYTF